This TCR beta chain was identified during a study of blood T cell repertoires in COVID-19. CDR1 and CDR2 from the germline V gene are MNHEY and SVGAGI. V was pared by 2 bases and J by 6 bases, with 16 bases between. The CDR3 contains 15 residues. Sequencing used immunoSEQ multiplex PCR; TCRdb keeps in-frame clones, though not all of them. The sample contains tens of thousands of clones, roughly 87% of which appear only once. The specimen was peripheral blood. The receptor was derived from a human donor with acute or convalescent COVID-19. The donor label of this sample is uncertain. The genes are TRBV6-5 and TRBJ1-1; D perhaps matches TRBD1 (6 bases). The CDR3 nucleotides read TGTGCCAGCAGTTACCCCGCCAGGGGAGTGTCTGAAGCTTTCTTT. This sequence encodes CASSYPARGVSEAFF.